A single sample is the source of the 27 T cell receptor beta chains below, sequenced in a study of cytomegalovirus exposure and HLA in healthy donors. Sequencing used immunoSEQ multiplex PCR; TCRdb keeps in-frame clones, though not all of them. The table shows around 200,000 clones, with about 80% occurring only once. What was sequenced was PBMCs. The source is a woman younger than 35 in good health and CMV-seropositive.

This clone has more than one count but fewer than ten. The chain recombines TRBV6-6 with TRBJ1-2; D not certain. The V end lost 8 bases, the J end lost 2 bases, and 15 bases lay between the germline ends. CDR1 and CDR2 from the germline V gene are MNHNY and SVGAGI (reference sequence). The CDR3 has 14 residues. The CDR3: CASFRRALNYGYTF. CDR3 nucleotides: TGTGCCAGCTTCCGGAGGGCCCTGAACTATGGCTACACCTTC.

CDR3 region: CASSAGQGAGNEKLFF. In DNA form, the CDR3 reads TGTGCCAGCAGCGCTGGACAGGGGGCGGGTAATGAAAAACTGTTTTTT. The gene calls are TRBV9 and TRBJ1-4; 11 bases align to TRBD1. Losses at the gene ends were 3 bases for V and 4 bases for J; bases not matched to a gene: 5. The CDR3 totals 16 residues. Per the germline V gene, CDR1 is SGDLS and CDR2 is YYNGEE.

This clone was seen a few times. The chain combines TRBV4-1 with TRBJ1-1, with D perhaps matching TRBD1 (5 bases). Trimming left V 1 base short and J 6 bases short, with 15 bases between. The CDR3 covers 15 residues. Germline V CDR1 and CDR2: MGHRA, YSYEKL. The CDR3 DNA sequence: TGCGCCAGCAGCCAAGCTTCCAGGGTCATGGCTGAAGCTTTCTTT. Translating it yields CASSQASRVMAEAFF.

This clone was found once. The V gene is TRBV10-3, the J gene TRBJ1-2, with D tentatively TRBD1 (6 bases). The V and J ends lost 4 bases and 5 bases respectively, with 11 bases between them. The CDR3 is 13 amino acids. Germline V gene lookup returns CDR1 ENHRY and CDR2 SYGVKD. CDR3 nucleotide sequence: TGTGCCATCAGTGGAGACAGGTCATATGGCTACACCTTC. Protein sequence: CAISGDRSYGYTF.

This clone was picked up one time. This chain joins TRBV9 and TRBJ2-3, with D perhaps matching TRBD1 (6 bases). This CDR3 is 18 amino acids long. The ends were cut back, 0 bases at V and 2 bases at J, with 19 bases in the middle. CDR1 SGDLS and CDR2 YYNGEE come from the germline V gene. Here the CDR3 reads CASSVVSRTAIVTDTQYF. The CDR3 coding sequence is TGTGCCAGCAGCGTAGTCTCCCGGACAGCAATAGTCACAGATACGCAGTATTTT.

The chain uses TRBV27 and TRBJ2-7, with 7 positions matching TRBD1. This CDR3 is 15 amino acids long. V shed 5 bases and J 2 bases; nucleotides not matched to a gene: 9. Germline values: CDR1 MNHEY, CDR2 SMNVEV (reference sequence). CDR3 DNA sequence: TGTGCCAGCAGTGGGACAGTCGGTCAGGCCTACGAGCAGTACTTC. Its protein is CASSGTVGQAYEQYF.

V gene TRBV6-1 combines with J gene TRBJ1-1; D is uncertain. V lost 8 bases, J lost 3 bases, and 7 bases lay in between. The germline CDR1 and CDR2 sequences are MNHNS and SASEGT. This CDR3 is 11 amino acids long. The CDR3 here is CASRGDTEAFF. The CDR3 coding sequence is TGTGCCAGCCGGGGTGACACTGAAGCTTTCTTT.

This clone was detected once. This chain uses TRBV19 with TRBJ2-2; TRBD1 matches at 7 bases. The CDR3 covers 14 residues. CDR1 is LNHDA, CDR2 SQIVND, per germline (reference sequence). V shed 6 bases, J shed 0 bases, and the junction held 1 base outside the gene matches. The CDR3 sequence: CASSGTANTGELFF. The CDR3 DNA is TGTGCCAGTAGCGGGACAGCGAACACCGGGGAGCTGTTTTTT.

The chain has TRBV7-8 and TRBJ2-3, with 7 bases matching TRBD1. V trimming: 1 base; J trimming: 1 base; junction bases outside the gene matches: 20. Germline V gene sequence: CDR1 SGHVS, CDR2 FQNEAQ. The CDR3 is 21 residues long. This CDR3 is CASSLVRSGTARGSGTDTQYF. CDR3 DNA sequence: TGTGCCAGCAGCTTAGTTAGGTCCGGGACAGCAAGGGGGTCGGGCACAGATACGCAGTATTTT.

V gene TRBV6-6 combines with J gene TRBJ1-6; D is ambiguous. Germline V gene data show CDR1 as MNHNY and CDR2 as SVGAGI (reference sequence). The ends were cut back, 0 bases at V and 11 bases at J, with 14 bases in the middle. The CDR3 runs 15 residues. Written as DNA, the CDR3 is TGTGCCAGCAGTTACTCTTCCGCAGAAGAAGCACCCCTCCACTTT. Translation gives CASSYSSAEEAPLHF.

In nucleotides, the CDR3 is TGCGCCAGCAGCTTGGGGGTTTTGTTAGGGGGAGCCTACAATGAGCAGTTCTTC. It is translated as CASSLGVLLGGAYNEQFF. The chain employs TRBV5-1 and TRBJ2-1; D possibly corresponds to TRBD1 (6 bases). Trimming removed 0 bases from V and 2 bases from J, with 18 bases in between. CDR3 size: 18 residues. Germline values: CDR1 SGHRS, CDR2 YFSETQ. Complete variable domain (other parts from reference TRBV5-1 and TRBJ2-1): KAGVTQTPRYLIKTRGQQVTLSCSPISGHRSVSWYQQTPGQGLQFLFEYFSETQRNKGNFPGRFSGRQFSNSRSEMNVSTLELGDSALYLCASSLGVLLGGAYNEQFFGPGTRLTVL.

This rearrangement joins TRBV4-3 to TRBJ1-1; D uncertain. The CDR3 spans 14 residues. V was trimmed by 1 base and J by 0 bases, leaving 6 bases between them. Germline V gene sequence: CDR1 LGHNA, CDR2 YSLEER. The CDR3 DNA reads as TGCGCCAGCAGCCAAGGACACTTGAACACTGAAGCTTTCTTT. Translated: CASSQGHLNTEAFF.

The chain carries TRBV6-5 and TRBJ2-7; tentatively, D is TRBD1 (6 bases). CDR1 is MNHEY and CDR2 is SVGAGI in the germline V gene. This CDR3 comprises 14 residues. V was clipped by 4 bases and J by 2 bases, with 12 bases between them. Here the CDR3 DNA reads TGTGCCAGCAGTTCCCAGGGACACCCCTACGAGCAGTACTTC. Translation gives CASSSQGHPYEQYF.

This rearrangement joins TRBV6-6 to TRBJ2-3; 7 nucleotides line up with TRBD2. V gave up 11 bases and J gave up 2 bases; unmatched junction bases: 13. Germline assignment: CDR1 MNHNY and CDR2 SVGAGI (reference sequence). The CDR3 extends over 15 amino acids. CDR3 protein: CAGRLGAGFTDTQYF. In nucleotides, the CDR3 is TGTGCCGGTCGGCTGGGAGCGGGGTTCACAGATACGCAGTATTTT.

The chain has TRBV5-1 and TRBJ1-2; TRBD1 might be the D (6 bases). The CDR3 contains 15 residues. CDR1 and CDR2 from the germline V gene are SGHRS and YFSETQ. V was trimmed by 0 bases and J by 4 bases, leaving 13 bases between them. CDR3 coding DNA: TGCGCCAGCAGCTTGGCCTCGGACAGAGTCTATGGCTACACCTTC. It is translated as CASSLASDRVYGYTF.

This clone appeared many times. The chain combines TRBV6-1 with TRBJ1-2; possibly TRBD1 for D (6 bases). V lost 2 bases and J 4 bases, leaving 11 bases between the germline ends. There are 14 residues in the CDR3. Germline V gene data show CDR1 as MNHNS and CDR2 as SASEGT. For the CDR3, the DNA is TGTGCCAGCAGTGAAAGGGGGAGACTCTATGGCTACACCTTC. The encoded protein is CASSERGRLYGYTF.

This clone was recorded a few times. The chain carries TRBV6-5 and TRBJ1-2; 8 bases are a match to TRBD1. The CDR3 is 15 amino acids. Trimming cost V 2 bases and J 11 bases; bases outside gene matches: 13. The germline gives CDR1 MNHEY, CDR2 SVGAGI. DNA of the CDR3: TGTGCCAGCAGTTACGGGCAGGGGGCTGTCTTTGGTTACACCTTC. Amino acid sequence: CASSYGQGAVFGYTF.

The J gene is TRBJ1-2, the V gene TRBV11-2; possibly TRBD1 for D (6 bases). The V gene's germline CDR1 is SGHAT and CDR2 FQNNGV. V gave up 1 base and J gave up 6 bases, with 9 bases separating them. The CDR3 spans 13 residues. The CDR3 sequence is CASSLGYRDGYTF. In DNA form, the CDR3 reads TGTGCCAGCAGCTTAGGGTACAGGGATGGCTACACCTTC.

The chain recombines TRBV5-1 with TRBJ1-4; a possible D gene is TRBD1 (5 bases). Germline lookup yields CDR1 SGHRS and CDR2 YFSETQ. V lost 5 bases, J lost 8 bases, and 16 bases lay in between. The CDR3 is 14 residues long. In DNA, the CDR3 is TGCGCCAGCAGTTATCGGGGGATAGCGGAAAAACTGTTTTTT. It translates to CASSYRGIAEKLFF. Using reference TRBV5-1 and TRBJ1-4 for the parts outside the CDR3, the full variable domain is KAGVTQTPRYLIKTRGQQVTLSCSPISGHRSVSWYQQTPGQGLQFLFEYFSETQRNKGNFPGRFSGRQFSNSRSEMNVSTLELGDSALYLCASSYRGIAEKLFFGSGTQLSVL.

J is TRBJ1-3 and V is TRBV9; 9 nucleotides agree with TRBD1. V shed 4 bases and J 9 bases; nucleotides not matched to a gene: 14. Germline values: CDR1 SGDLS, CDR2 YYNGEE. CDR3 size: 16 residues. CDR3 nucleotides: TGTGCCAGCAGCTCCGCGGGGACAGGGCGGGGAGGCACCATATATTTT. It is translated as CASSSAGTGRGGTIYF.

V and J are TRBV6-1 and TRBJ2-1, with D tentatively TRBD2 (6 bases). The CDR3 extends over 12 amino acids. V dropped 1 base and J dropped 11 bases, with 9 bases sitting between them. CDR1 MNHNS and CDR2 SASEGT come from the germline V gene. CDR3 in DNA: TGTGCCAGCAGTGAAGACGGGGGAAAGCAGTTCTTC. This translates into CASSEDGGKQFF.

Only a few counts were recorded for this clone. The gene calls are TRBV21-1 and TRBJ1-6; the table names TRBD1, a call not compared with the DNA. TRBV21-1 is annotated as a pseudogene. CDR3 length: 13 residues. The CDR3 bases are TGTGCCAGCAGCGCCCGAATGGGCTCACCCCTCCACTTT. It yields the protein CASSARMGSPLHF.

The chain combines TRBV9 with TRBJ2-1, with 7 bases aligning to TRBD2. Losses at the gene ends were 0 bases for V and 6 bases for J; bases not matched to a gene: 3. The CDR3 totals 14 residues. The germline CDR1 and CDR2 sequences are SGDLS and YYNGEE. In nucleotides, the CDR3 is TGTGCCAGCAGCGTAGCTGGGGGGGGCAATGAGCAGTTCTTC. Its protein is CASSVAGGGNEQFF. The complete variable domain, with remaining parts taken from reference TRBV9 and TRBJ2-1, reads DSGVTQTPKHLITATGQRVTLRCSPRSGDLSVYWYQQSLDQGLQFLIQYYNGEERAKGNILERFSAQQFPDLHSELNLSSLELGDSALYFCASSVAGGGNEQFFGPGTRLTVL.

The chain links TRBV27 to TRBJ2-1; 12 nucleotides line up with TRBD2. CDR1 is MNHEY, CDR2 SMNVEV, per germline (reference sequence). The CDR3 length is 17 residues. V was pared by 0 bases and J by 6 bases, with 6 bases of the junction left unmatched. DNA of the CDR3: TGTGCCAGCAGTTTATCCGGCCTAGCGGGGGGGCCCAATGAGCAGTTCTTC. Translated: CASSLSGLAGGPNEQFF.

This clone came up a few times. The chain couples TRBV27 to TRBJ2-1; the match to TRBD2 covers 9 bases. The CDR3 extends over 14 amino acids. J gave up 8 bases and V 2 bases, and 4 bases lay outside the gene matches. The germline gives CDR1 MNHEY, CDR2 SMNVEV (reference sequence). The CDR3, as DNA: TGTGCCAGCAGTTTAAAGCGGGGGGCCCATGAGCAGTTCTTC. This translates into CASSLKRGAHEQFF.

V and J are TRBV19 and TRBJ1-1; D is ambiguous. The CDR3 has 16 residues. The V gene lost 5 bases and the J gene lost 6 bases, with 22 bases spanning the gap. Germline values: CDR1 LNHDA, CDR2 SQIVND (reference sequence). The chain's CDR3 is CASSLTPGPTRAEAFF. The DNA of the CDR3 is TGTGCCAGTAGTCTGACCCCCGGGCCTACGAGGGCTGAAGCTTTCTTT.

J is TRBJ2-1 and V is TRBV18; 9 bases align to TRBD1. CDR3 size: 16 residues. Trimming took 3 bases from V and 0 from J; bases not matched to a gene: 3. The V gene's germline CDR1 is KGHSH and CDR2 LQKENI. For the CDR3, the DNA is TGTGCCAGCTCACCCCGGGACAGGGTCTCCTACAATGAGCAGTTCTTC. It translates to CASSPRDRVSYNEQFF.